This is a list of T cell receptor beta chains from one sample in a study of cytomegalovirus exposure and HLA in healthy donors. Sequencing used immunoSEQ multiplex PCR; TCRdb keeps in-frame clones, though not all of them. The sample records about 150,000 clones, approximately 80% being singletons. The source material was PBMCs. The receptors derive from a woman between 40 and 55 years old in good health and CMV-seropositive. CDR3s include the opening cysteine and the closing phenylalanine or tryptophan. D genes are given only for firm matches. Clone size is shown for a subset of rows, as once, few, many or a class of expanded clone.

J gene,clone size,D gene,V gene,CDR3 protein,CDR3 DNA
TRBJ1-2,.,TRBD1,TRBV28,CASSPGTDIYGYTF,TGTGCCAGCAGTCCGGGGACAGATATATATGGCTACACCTTC
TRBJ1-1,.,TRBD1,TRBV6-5,CASGTGESNTEAFF,TGTGCCAGTGGGACAGGGGAATCGAACACTGAAGCTTTCTTT
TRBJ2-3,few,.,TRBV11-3,CASSHSTGFTDTQYF,TGTGCCAGCAGCCATAGCACGGGTTTTACAGATACGCAGTATTTT
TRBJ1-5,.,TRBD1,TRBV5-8,CASSVDRVQPQHF,TGTGCCAGCAGCGTAGACAGGGTACAGCCCCAGCATTTT
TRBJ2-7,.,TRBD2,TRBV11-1,CASSPSNSGGAEQYF,TGTGCCAGCAGCCCTAGTAATAGCGGGGGGGCCGAGCAGTACTTC
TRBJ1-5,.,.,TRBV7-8,CASSLGGGGNQPQHF,TGTGCCAGCAGCTTAGGAGGAGGGGGCAATCAGCCCCAGCATTTT
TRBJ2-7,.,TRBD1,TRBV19,CASEDRGHEQYF,TGTGCCAGTGAGGACAGGGGCCACGAGCAGTACTTC
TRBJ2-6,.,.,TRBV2,CASSESGTGANVLTF,TGTGCCAGCAGTGAGTCGGGGACTGGGGCCAACGTCCTGACTTTC
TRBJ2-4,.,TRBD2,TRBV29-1,CSVEGGGAKNIQYF,TGCAGCGTTGAAGGCGGGGGAGCCAAAAACATTCAGTACTTC
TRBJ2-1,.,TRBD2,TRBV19,CASRPTAGGLIEQFF,TGTGCCAGTAGGCCCACAGCGGGGGGGCTCATTGAGCAGTTCTTC
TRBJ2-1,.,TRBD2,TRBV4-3,CASSPGTSENEQFF,TGCGCCAGCAGCCCGGGGACTAGCGAAAATGAGCAGTTCTTC
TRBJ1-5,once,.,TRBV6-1,CASSEAQGFQPQHF,TGTGCCAGCAGTGAAGCTCAGGGCTTTCAGCCCCAGCATTTT
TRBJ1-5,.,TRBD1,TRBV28,CASRPTGARGQPQHF,TGTGCCAGCAGACCTACAGGGGCGCGTGGGCAGCCCCAGCATTTT
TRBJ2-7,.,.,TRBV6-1,CASSEGSSILYEQYF,TGTGCCAGCAGCGAGGGATCCTCAATTCTCTACGAGCAGTACTTC
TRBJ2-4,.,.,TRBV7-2,CASSLDLGWIQYF,TGTGCCAGCAGCTTAGATCTAGGTTGGATTCAGTACTTC
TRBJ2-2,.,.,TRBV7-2,CASSLGPPGLTGELFF,TGTGCCAGCAGCTTAGGTCCTCCAGGGTTGACCGGGGAGCTGTTTTTT
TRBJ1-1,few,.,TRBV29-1,CSVEPQGSTEAFF,TGCAGCGTTGAGCCGCAGGGAAGCACTGAAGCTTTCTTT
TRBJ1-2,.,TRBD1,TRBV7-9,CASSGDRVGGYTF,TGTGCCAGCAGCGGTGACAGGGTCGGTGGCTACACCTTC
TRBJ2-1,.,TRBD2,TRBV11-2,CASSHLRGRANNEQFF,TGTGCCAGCAGCCATCTGCGCGGGAGGGCTAACAATGAGCAGTTCTTC
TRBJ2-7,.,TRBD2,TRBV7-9,CASSLVRREAFNEQYF,TGTGCCAGCAGCTTAGTTAGGCGGGAGGCCTTCAACGAGCAGTACTTC
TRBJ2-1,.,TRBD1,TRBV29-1,CSVEMGQGHNEQFF,TGCAGCGTTGAGATGGGACAGGGACACAATGAGCAGTTCTTC
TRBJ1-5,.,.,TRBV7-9,CASSPQGSNQPQHF,TGTGCCAGCAGCCCTCAGGGGAGCAATCAGCCCCAGCATTTT
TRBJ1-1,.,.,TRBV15,CATSRDLLNTEAFF,TGTGCCACCAGCAGAGATCTTTTGAACACTGAAGCTTTCTTT
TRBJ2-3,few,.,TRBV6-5,CASSSPQGPTDTQYF,TGTGCCAGCAGTTCACCACAGGGACCCACAGATACGCAGTATTTT
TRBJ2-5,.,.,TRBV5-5,CASSRGKAQETQYF,TGTGCCAGCAGCCGAGGGAAGGCCCAAGAGACCCAGTACTTC
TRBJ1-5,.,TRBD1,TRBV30,CAWSRRQGSNQPQHF,TGTGCCTGGAGTCGGAGACAGGGAAGTAATCAGCCCCAGCATTTT
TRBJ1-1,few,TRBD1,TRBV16,CASSPLDREDTEAFF,TGTGCCAGCAGCCCCCTGGACAGGGAGGACACTGAAGCTTTCTTT
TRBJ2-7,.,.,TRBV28,CASSIVGQPFYEQYF,TGTGCCAGCAGTATTGTAGGACAGCCGTTCTACGAGCAGTACTTC
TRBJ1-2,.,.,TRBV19,CASLPGGTAGYTF,TGTGCCAGTTTGCCCGGGGGAACGGCTGGCTACACCTTC
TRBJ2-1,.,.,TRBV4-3,CASSQETTRGQFF,TGCGCCAGCAGCCAAGAGACGACGAGAGGGCAGTTCTTC
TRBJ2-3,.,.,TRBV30,CACPRRRGLTDTQYF,TGTGCCTGCCCTAGGCGGCGGGGCCTCACAGATACGCAGTATTTT
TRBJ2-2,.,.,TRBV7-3,CASSPSALVGELFF,TGTGCCAGCAGCCCGAGTGCCCTCGTAGGGGAGCTGTTTTTT
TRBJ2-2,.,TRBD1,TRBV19,CASSSTGGRGTGELFF,TGTGCCAGTAGTTCCACAGGGGGTCGAGGCACCGGGGAGCTGTTTTTT
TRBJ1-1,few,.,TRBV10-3,CATREDTEAFF,TGTGCCACCCGCGAGGACACTGAAGCTTTCTTT
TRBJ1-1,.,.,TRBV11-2,CASSLEAGMSEAFF,TGTGCCAGCAGCTTAGAGGCGGGGATGTCTGAAGCTTTCTTT
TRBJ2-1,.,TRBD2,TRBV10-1,CASFDRDDRLAGDPYNEQFF,TGCGCCAGTTTCGACCGGGACGACAGACTAGCGGGGGACCCTTACAATGAGCAGTTCTTC
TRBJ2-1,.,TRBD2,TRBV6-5,CASKYGGRSYNEQFF,TGTGCCAGCAAGTATGGCGGGAGATCCTACAATGAGCAGTTCTTC
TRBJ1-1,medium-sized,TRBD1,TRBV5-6,CASSLVGQGRNTEAFF,TGTGCCAGCAGCTTGGTAGGACAGGGAAGGAACACTGAAGCTTTCTTT
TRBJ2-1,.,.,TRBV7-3,CASSTLGGGRNEQFF,TGTGCCAGCAGCACCCTAGGGGGGGGGCGCAATGAGCAGTTCTTC
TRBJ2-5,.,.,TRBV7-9,CASSLFGAETQYF,TGTGCCAGCAGCTTATTCGGTGCGGAGACCCAGTACTTC
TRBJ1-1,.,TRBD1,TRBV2,CASDRVGEAFF,TGTGCCAGCGACAGGGTTGGTGAAGCTTTCTTT
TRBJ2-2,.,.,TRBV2,CASRIMAGAGELFF,TGTGCCAGCAGAATTATGGCAGGGGCCGGGGAGCTGTTTTTT
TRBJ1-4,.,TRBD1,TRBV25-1,CASSAPGQGFEKLFF,TGTGCCAGCAGTGCCCCGGGACAGGGGTTTGAAAAACTGTTTTTT
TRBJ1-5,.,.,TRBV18,CASSPPGAGNQPQHF,TGTGCCAGCTCACCACCGGGGGCAGGGAATCAGCCCCAGCATTTT
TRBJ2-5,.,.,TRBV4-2,CASSNWAREAEETQYF,TGTGCCAGCAGTAACTGGGCTAGGGAGGCAGAAGAGACCCAGTACTTC
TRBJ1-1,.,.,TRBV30,CAWSVLAGYTEAFF,TGTGCCTGGAGTGTTCTTGCAGGGTACACTGAAGCTTTCTTT
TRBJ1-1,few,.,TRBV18,CASSPGQLNTEAFF,TGTGCCAGCTCACCCGGACAACTGAACACTGAAGCTTTCTTT
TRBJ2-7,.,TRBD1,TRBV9,CASSPFGQGSYEQYF,TGTGCCAGCAGCCCATTTGGACAGGGGTCCTACGAGCAGTACTTC
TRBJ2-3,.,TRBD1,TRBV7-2,CASSLQRGRGTDTQYF,TGTGCCAGCAGCCTACAAAGGGGGCGAGGCACAGATACGCAGTATTTT
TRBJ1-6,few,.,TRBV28,CASSPQLDSPLHF,TGTGCCAGCAGTCCCCAACTAGATTCACCCCTCCACTTT
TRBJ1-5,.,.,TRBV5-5,CASSTGSSRPNQPQHF,TGTGCCAGCAGCACGGGATCCTCTAGGCCCAATCAGCCCCAGCATTTT
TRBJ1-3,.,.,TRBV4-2,CASSRDIIHISGNTIYF,TGTGCCAGCAGCCGAGATATTATACATATCTCTGGAAACACCATATATTTT